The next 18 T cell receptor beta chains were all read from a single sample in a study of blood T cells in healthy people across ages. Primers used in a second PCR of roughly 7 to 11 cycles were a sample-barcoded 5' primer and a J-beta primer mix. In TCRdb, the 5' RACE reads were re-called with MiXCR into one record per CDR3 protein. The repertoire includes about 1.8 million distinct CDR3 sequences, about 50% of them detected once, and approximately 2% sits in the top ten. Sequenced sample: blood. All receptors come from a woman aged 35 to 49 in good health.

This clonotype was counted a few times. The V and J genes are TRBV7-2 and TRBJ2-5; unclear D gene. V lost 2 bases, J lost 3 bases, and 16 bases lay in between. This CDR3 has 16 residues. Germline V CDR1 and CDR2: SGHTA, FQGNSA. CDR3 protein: CASSLLALGRKETQYF. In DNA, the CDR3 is TGTGCCAGCAGCTTATTAGCATTGGGCAGGAAAGAGACCCAGTACTTC. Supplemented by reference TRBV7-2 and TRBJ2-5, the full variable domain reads GAGVSQSPSNKVTEKGKDVELRCDPISGHTALYWYRQSLGQGLEFLIYFQGNSAPDKSGLPSDRFSAERTGGSVSTLTIQRTQQEDSAVYLCASSLLALGRKETQYFGPGTRLLVL.

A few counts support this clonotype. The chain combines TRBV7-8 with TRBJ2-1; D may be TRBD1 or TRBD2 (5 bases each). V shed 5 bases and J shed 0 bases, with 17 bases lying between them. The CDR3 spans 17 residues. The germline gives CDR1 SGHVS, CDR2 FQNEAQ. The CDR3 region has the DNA TGTGCCAGCAGCAAACGACAGTTTGGGAGCTCCTACAATGAGCAGTTCTTC. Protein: CASSKRQFGSSYNEQFF. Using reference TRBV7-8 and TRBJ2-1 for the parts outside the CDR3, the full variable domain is GAGVSQSPRYKVAKRGQDVALRCDPISGHVSLFWYQQALGQGPEFLTYFQNEAQLDKSGLPSDRFFAERPEGSVSTLKIQRTQQEDSAVYLCASSKRQFGSSYNEQFFGPGTRLTVL.

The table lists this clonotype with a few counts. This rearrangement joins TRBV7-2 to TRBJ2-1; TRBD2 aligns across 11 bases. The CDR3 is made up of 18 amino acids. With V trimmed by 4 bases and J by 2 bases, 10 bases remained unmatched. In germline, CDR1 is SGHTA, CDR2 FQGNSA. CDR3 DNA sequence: TGTGCCAGCAGCTCAAGACCTAGACTAGCGGGGACCTACAATGAGCAGTTCTTC. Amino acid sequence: CASSSRPRLAGTYNEQFF.

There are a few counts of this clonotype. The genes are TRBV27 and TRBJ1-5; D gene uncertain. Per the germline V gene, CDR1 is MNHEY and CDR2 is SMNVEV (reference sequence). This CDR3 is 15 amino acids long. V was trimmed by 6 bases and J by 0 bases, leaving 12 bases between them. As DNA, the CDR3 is TGTGCCAGCAGAGGTTTGGCCACTAGCAATCAGCCCCAGCATTTT. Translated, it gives CASRGLATSNQPQHF.

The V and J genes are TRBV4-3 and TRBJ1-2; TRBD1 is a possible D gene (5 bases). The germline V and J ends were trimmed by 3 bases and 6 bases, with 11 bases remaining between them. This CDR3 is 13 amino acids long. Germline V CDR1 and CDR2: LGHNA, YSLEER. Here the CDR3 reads CASSHPGTDGYTF. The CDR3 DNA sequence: TGCGCCAGCAGCCATCCCGGGACGGATGGCTACACCTTC.

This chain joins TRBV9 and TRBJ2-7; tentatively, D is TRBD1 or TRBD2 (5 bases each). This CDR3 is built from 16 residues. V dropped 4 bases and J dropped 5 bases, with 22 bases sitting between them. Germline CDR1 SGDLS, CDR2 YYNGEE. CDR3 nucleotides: TGTGCCAGCAGCCCCCACTCGAGGGGCTTCGGCGACGAGCAGTACTTC. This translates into CASSPHSRGFGDEQYF.

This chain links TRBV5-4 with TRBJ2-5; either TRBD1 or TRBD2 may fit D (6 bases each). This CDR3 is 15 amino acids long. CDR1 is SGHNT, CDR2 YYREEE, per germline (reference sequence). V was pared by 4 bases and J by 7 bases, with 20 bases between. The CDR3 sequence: CASSPGRGGPGTQYF. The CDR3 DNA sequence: TGTGCCAGCAGCCCCGGCCGAGGGGGGCCTGGGACCCAGTACTTC.

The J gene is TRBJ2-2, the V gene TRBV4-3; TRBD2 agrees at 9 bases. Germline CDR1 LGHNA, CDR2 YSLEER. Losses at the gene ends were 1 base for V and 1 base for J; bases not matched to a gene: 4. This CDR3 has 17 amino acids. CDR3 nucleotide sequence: TGCGCCAGCAGCCAAGGCGGGGGGGCCTTGAACACCGGGGAGCTGTTTTTT. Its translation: CASSQGGGALNTGELFF.

The CDR3: CSAVTPIYSNQPQHF. In DNA, the CDR3 is TGCAGTGCTGTCACTCCGATTTATAGCAATCAGCCCCAGCATTTT. The chain recombines TRBV20-1 with TRBJ1-5; D gene unclear. This CDR3 is built from 15 residues. Germline V lookup: CDR1 DFQATT, CDR2 SNEGSKA (reference sequence). Trimming left V 5 bases short and J 0 bases short, with 14 bases between.

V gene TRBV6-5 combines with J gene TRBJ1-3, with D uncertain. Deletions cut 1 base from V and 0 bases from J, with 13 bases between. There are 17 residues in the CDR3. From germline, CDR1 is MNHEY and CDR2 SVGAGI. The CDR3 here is CASSYLPSKISGNTIYF. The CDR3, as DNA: TGTGCCAGCAGTTACTTACCTAGTAAGATCTCTGGAAACACCATATATTTT.

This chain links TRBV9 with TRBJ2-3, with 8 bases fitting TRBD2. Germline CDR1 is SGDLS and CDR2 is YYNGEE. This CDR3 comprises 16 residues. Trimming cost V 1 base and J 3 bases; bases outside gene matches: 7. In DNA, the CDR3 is TGTGCCAGCAGCGTAAGAGCGGGGGTGGTGACAGATACGCAGTATTTT. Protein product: CASSVRAGVVTDTQYF.

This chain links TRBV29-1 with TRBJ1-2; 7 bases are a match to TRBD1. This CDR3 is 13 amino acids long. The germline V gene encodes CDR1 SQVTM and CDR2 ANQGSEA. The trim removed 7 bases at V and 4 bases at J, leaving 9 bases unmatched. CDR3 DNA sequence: TGCAGCGCCCAGGGGGTAAATTCCTATGGCTACACCTTC. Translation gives CSAQGVNSYGYTF.

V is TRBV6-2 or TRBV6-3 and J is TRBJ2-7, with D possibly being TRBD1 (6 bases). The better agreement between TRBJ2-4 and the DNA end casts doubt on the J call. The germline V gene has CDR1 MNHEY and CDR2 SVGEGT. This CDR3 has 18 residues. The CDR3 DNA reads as TGTGCCAGCAGTTATTCGAATTACAGGGATCTAGCCAAAAACATTCAGTACTTC. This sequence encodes CASSYSNYRDLAKNIQYF.

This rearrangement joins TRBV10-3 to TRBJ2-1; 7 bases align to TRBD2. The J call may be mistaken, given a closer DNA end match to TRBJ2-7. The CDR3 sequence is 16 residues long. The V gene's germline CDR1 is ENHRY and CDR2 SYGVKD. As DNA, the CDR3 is TGTGCCATCAGTGATCAAAGCGGGGTCTCCTACAATGAGCAGTACTTC. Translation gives CAISDQSGVSYNEQYF.

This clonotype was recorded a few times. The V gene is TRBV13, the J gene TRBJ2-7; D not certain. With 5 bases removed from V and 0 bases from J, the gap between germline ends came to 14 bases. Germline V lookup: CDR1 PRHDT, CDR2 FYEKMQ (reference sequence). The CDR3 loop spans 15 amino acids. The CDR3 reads CASSPKGTSSYEQYF. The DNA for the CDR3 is TGTGCCAGCAGCCCCAAAGGAACGTCCTCCTACGAGCAGTACTTC.

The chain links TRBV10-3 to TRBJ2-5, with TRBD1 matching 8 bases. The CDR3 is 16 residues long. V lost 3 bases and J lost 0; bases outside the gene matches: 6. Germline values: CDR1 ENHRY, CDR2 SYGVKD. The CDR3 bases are TGTGCCATCAGTGAAAAAGCAGGGGGCCACCAAGAGACCCAGTACTTC. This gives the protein CAISEKAGGHQETQYF.

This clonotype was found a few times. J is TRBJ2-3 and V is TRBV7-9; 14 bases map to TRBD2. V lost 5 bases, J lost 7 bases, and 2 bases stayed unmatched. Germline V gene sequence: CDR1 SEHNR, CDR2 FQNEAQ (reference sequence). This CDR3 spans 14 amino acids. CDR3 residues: CASSRTSGGYTQYF. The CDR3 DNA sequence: TGTGCCAGCAGCCGGACTAGCGGGGGGTATACGCAGTATTTT.

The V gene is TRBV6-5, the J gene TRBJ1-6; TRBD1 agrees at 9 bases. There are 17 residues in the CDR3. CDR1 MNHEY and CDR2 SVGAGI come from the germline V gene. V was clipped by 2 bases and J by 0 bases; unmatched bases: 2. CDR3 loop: CASSYRDRVSYNSPLHF. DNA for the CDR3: TGTGCCAGCAGTTACCGGGACAGGGTCTCCTATAATTCACCCCTCCACTTT.